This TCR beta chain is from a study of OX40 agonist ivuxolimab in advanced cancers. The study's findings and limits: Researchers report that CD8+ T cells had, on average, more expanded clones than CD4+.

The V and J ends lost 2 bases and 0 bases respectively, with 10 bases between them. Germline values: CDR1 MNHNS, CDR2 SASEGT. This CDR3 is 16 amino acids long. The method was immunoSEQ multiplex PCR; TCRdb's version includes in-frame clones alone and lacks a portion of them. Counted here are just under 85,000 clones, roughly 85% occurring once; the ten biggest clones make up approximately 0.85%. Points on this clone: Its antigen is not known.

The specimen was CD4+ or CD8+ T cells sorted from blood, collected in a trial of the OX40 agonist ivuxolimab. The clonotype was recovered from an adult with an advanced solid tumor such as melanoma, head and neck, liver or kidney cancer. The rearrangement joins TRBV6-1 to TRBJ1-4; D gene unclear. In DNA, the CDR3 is TGTGCCAGCAGTGAAATTGCGGGTGCAACTAATGAAAAACTGTTTTTT. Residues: CASSEIAGATNEKLFF.